Listed below are T cell receptor beta chains from one sample, sequenced in a study of a mutant IDH1 vaccine in newly diagnosed glioma. No antigen is known for these receptors. Profiling relied on immunoSEQ multiplex PCR, and the TCRdb table lists in-frame clones only, not all of them. The sample contains tens of thousands of clones, less than 85% of which appear only once. Sequencing was performed on PBMCs, taken from a glioma patient whose treatment included an IDH1 peptide vaccine. The receptors were sampled from a young woman with glioma. Some clones in this sample may be carry-over from other donors' samples. Each CDR3 is given with its conserved first and last residue. The order of the fields is CDR3 protein, CDR3 DNA, clone size, V gene, J gene, D gene. A D gene is named only where the DNA matches it firmly. Rows may omit the clone size; those that give it use once, few, many or a size class.

CDR3: CASSAVGLLNSLYEQYF; DNA: TGTGCCAGCAGTGCCGTCGGACTCCTGAACTCCCTCTACGAGCAGTACTTC; size: NA; V: TRBV6-1; J: TRBJ2-7; D: NA
CDR3: CASSYRLNQPQHF; DNA: TGTGCCAGCAGTTACCGACTTAATCAGCCCCAGCATTTT; size: NA; V: TRBV6-5; J: TRBJ1-5; D: NA
CDR3: CASSVGQDYYYGYTF; DNA: TGTGCCAGCAGCGTAGGACAGGACTATTACTATGGCTACACCTTC; size: NA; V: TRBV9; J: TRBJ1-2; D: NA
CDR3: CASSQVPGAWNEKLFF; DNA: TGCGCCAGCAGCCAAGTCCCGGGGGCGTGGAATGAAAAACTGTTTTTT; size: NA; V: TRBV4-1; J: TRBJ1-4; D: NA
CDR3: CASSVGVMNTEAFF; DNA: TGTGCCAGCAGCGTAGGGGTTATGAACACTGAAGCTTTCTTT; size: NA; V: TRBV9; J: TRBJ1-1; D: NA
CDR3: CAISGGPSGSADTQYF; DNA: TGTGCCATCAGTGGGGGCCCGAGCGGTAGTGCAGATACGCAGTATTTT; size: once; V: TRBV10-3; J: TRBJ2-3; D: NA
CDR3: CASSRTSGRAEQYF; DNA: TGTGCCAGCAGTAGGACTAGCGGGCGGGCCGAGCAGTACTTC; size: NA; V: TRBV6-5; J: TRBJ2-7; D: TRBD2
CDR3: CALQGDEQFF; DNA: TGTGCCTTGCAGGGGGATGAGCAGTTCTTC; size: NA; V: TRBV30; J: TRBJ2-1; D: TRBD1
CDR3: CASSIRLRDRGSTEAFF; DNA: TGTGCCAGTAGTATTCGCTTAAGGGACAGGGGTTCCACTGAAGCTTTCTTT; size: NA; V: TRBV19; J: TRBJ1-1; D: TRBD1
CDR3: CASRASGWREKLFF; DNA: TGTGCCAGCCGCGCTTCGGGTTGGAGGGAAAAACTGTTTTTT; size: few; V: TRBV7-6; J: TRBJ1-4; D: NA
CDR3: CAWTETQGDGYTF; DNA: TGTGCCTGGACCGAAACGCAGGGTGATGGCTACACCTTC; size: NA; V: TRBV30; J: TRBJ1-2; D: NA
CDR3: CAKKRGPQETQYF; DNA: TGTGCCAAGAAACGGGGACCCCAAGAGACCCAGTACTTC; size: NA; V: TRBV2; J: TRBJ2-5; D: NA
CDR3: CASSYSSRGSEQFF; DNA: TGTGCCAGCAGTTACTCGAGTAGGGGGTCTGAGCAGTTCTTC; size: NA; V: TRBV6-5; J: TRBJ2-1; D: NA
CDR3: CASSLFSGRASGEQYF; DNA: TGTGCCAGCAGCTTATTTAGCGGGAGGGCGTCAGGCGAGCAGTACTTC; size: once; V: TRBV5-4; J: TRBJ2-7; D: TRBD2
CDR3: CASSFRDRESGANVLTF; DNA: TGTGCCAGCAGTTTCCGGGACAGGGAATCTGGGGCCAACGTCCTGACTTTC; size: NA; V: TRBV28; J: TRBJ2-6; D: TRBD1
CDR3: CATSRVGPREGYTF; DNA: TGTGCCACCAGCAGAGTTGGACCGAGGGAGGGCTACACCTTC; size: NA; V: TRBV15; J: TRBJ1-2; D: NA
CDR3: CASSFGGKDEQYF; DNA: TGTGCCAGCAGCTTCGGGGGCAAGGACGAGCAGTACTTC; size: NA; V: TRBV7-9; J: TRBJ2-7; D: NA
CDR3: CASSEWSDNQPQHF; DNA: TGTGCCAGCAGTGAATGGTCAGACAATCAGCCCCAGCATTTT; size: NA; V: TRBV2; J: TRBJ1-5; D: NA
CDR3: CASSLSENTEAFF; DNA: TGTGCCAGCAGCTTGTCTGAGAACACTGAAGCTTTCTTT; size: NA; V: TRBV5-4; J: TRBJ1-1; D: NA
CDR3: CASSHRGTGNYEQYF; DNA: TGCGCCAGCAGCCACCGCGGGACAGGTAACTACGAGCAGTACTTC; size: NA; V: TRBV4-1; J: TRBJ2-7; D: TRBD1
CDR3: CASSSDRANYGYTF; DNA: TGTGCCAGCAGCTCGGACAGGGCTAACTATGGCTACACCTTC; size: once; V: TRBV7-2; J: TRBJ1-2; D: TRBD1
CDR3: CASSLATGRGTDTQYF; DNA: TGTGCCAGCAGCTTGGCGACAGGGCGAGGGACAGATACGCAGTATTTT; size: NA; V: TRBV5-5; J: TRBJ2-3; D: TRBD1
CDR3: CASSAAGAQDYGYTF; DNA: TGTGCCAGCAGTGCCGCGGGGGCGCAGGACTATGGCTACACCTTC; size: NA; V: TRBV9; J: TRBJ1-2; D: NA
CDR3: CASSVDRLYGYTF; DNA: TGTGCCAGCTCCGTAGACAGGCTATATGGCTACACCTTC; size: once; V: TRBV18; J: TRBJ1-2; D: NA
CDR3: CASSYSGRQPQHF; DNA: TGTGCCAGCAGTTACTCGGGGCGTCAGCCCCAGCATTTT; size: NA; V: TRBV6-5; J: TRBJ1-5; D: NA
CDR3: CSADRGTDTQYF; DNA: TGCAGCGCTGACAGGGGCACAGATACGCAGTATTTT; size: NA; V: TRBV29-1; J: TRBJ2-3; D: TRBD1
CDR3: CASRPGQDNEKLFF; DNA: TGCGCCAGCAGACCGGGACAGGATAATGAAAAACTGTTTTTT; size: NA; V: TRBV10-2; J: TRBJ1-4; D: TRBD1
CDR3: CASSYSQDSGELFF; DNA: TGTGCCAGCAGTTACTCACAGGATTCTGGGGAGCTGTTTTTT; size: NA; V: TRBV6-5; J: TRBJ2-2; D: NA
CDR3: CASSESSLDNEQFF; DNA: TGCGCCAGCAGTGAGTCGAGTCTCGACAATGAGCAGTTCTTC; size: few; V: TRBV10-1; J: TRBJ2-1; D: NA
CDR3: CASNPGTASTEAFF; DNA: TGTGCCAGCAACCCCGGGACAGCAAGCACTGAAGCTTTCTTT; size: NA; V: TRBV5-4; J: TRBJ1-1; D: TRBD1
CDR3: CASSHHGRPYEQYF; DNA: TGCGCCAGCAGCCATCATGGCAGACCCTACGAGCAGTACTTC; size: NA; V: TRBV4-1; J: TRBJ2-7; D: NA
CDR3: CASSMGGEQFF; DNA: TGTGCCAGCAGCATGGGGGGTGAGCAGTTCTTC; size: once; V: TRBV9; J: TRBJ2-1; D: NA
CDR3: CASSEELANTGELFF; DNA: TGTGCCAGCAGTGAGGAACTAGCGAACACCGGGGAGCTGTTTTTT; size: NA; V: TRBV2; J: TRBJ2-2; D: NA
CDR3: CASSKEAEAFF; DNA: TGTGCCAGCAGCAAAGAGGCTGAAGCTTTCTTT; size: NA; V: TRBV11-2; J: TRBJ1-1; D: NA
CDR3: CASSYEGRAGEKLFF; DNA: TGTGCCAGCAGCTATGAAGGGAGGGCCGGTGAAAAACTGTTTTTT; size: NA; V: TRBV9; J: TRBJ1-4; D: NA
CDR3: CASSREGLANTGELFF; DNA: TGTGCCAGTAGCCGAGAGGGTTTAGCGAACACCGGGGAGCTGTTTTTT; size: NA; V: TRBV2; J: TRBJ2-2; D: NA
CDR3: CASSFLRAGGNNEQFF; DNA: TGTGCCAGCAGTTTCCTTCGAGCGGGCGGTAACAATGAGCAGTTCTTC; size: NA; V: TRBV6-5; J: TRBJ2-1; D: NA
CDR3: CASSIDARMNTEAFF; DNA: TGTGCCAGTAGTATAGATGCTCGCATGAACACTGAAGCTTTCTTT; size: NA; V: TRBV19; J: TRBJ1-1; D: NA
CDR3: CASSQVAGGPDEQFF; DNA: TGCGCCAGCAGCCAAGTAGCGGGAGGGCCGGATGAGCAGTTCTTC; size: NA; V: TRBV4-1; J: TRBJ2-1; D: TRBD2
CDR3: CASSLDSYGYTF; DNA: TGTGCCAGCAGCTTGGACAGTTATGGCTACACCTTC; size: NA; V: TRBV7-2; J: TRBJ1-2; D: NA
CDR3: CASSGLGQEAFF; DNA: TGTGCCAGCAGCGGGCTCGGACAAGAAGCTTTCTTT; size: NA; V: TRBV7-9; J: TRBJ1-1; D: NA
CDR3: CAWGSGGANEKLFF; DNA: TGTGCCTGGGGGTCAGGGGGAGCTAATGAAAAACTGTTTTTT; size: few; V: TRBV30; J: TRBJ1-4; D: TRBD1
CDR3: CASSQAHPGTGKTGELFF; DNA: TGTGCCAGCAGCCAAGCACACCCCGGGACAGGGAAAACCGGGGAGCTGTTTTTT; size: NA; V: TRBV14; J: TRBJ2-2; D: TRBD1
CDR3: CASSARTGLDGYTF; DNA: TGTGCCAGCAGTGCCCGGACCGGGCTTGATGGCTACACCTTC; size: NA; V: TRBV28; J: TRBJ1-2; D: NA
CDR3: CASSSSYYEQYF; DNA: TGTGCCAGCAGCAGTTCATATTACGAGCAGTACTTC; size: NA; V: TRBV11-3; J: TRBJ2-7; D: NA
CDR3: CSVQGASGNTIYF; DNA: TGCAGCGTTCAGGGGGCCTCTGGAAACACCATATATTTT; size: once; V: TRBV29-1; J: TRBJ1-3; D: TRBD1
CDR3: CASSGGTGRNEKLFF; DNA: TGTGCCAGCAGTGGAGGGACAGGCCGTAATGAAAAACTGTTTTTT; size: NA; V: TRBV6-1; J: TRBJ1-4; D: TRBD1
CDR3: CASSYPEGGEAGYTF; DNA: TGTGCCAGCAGTTACCCGGAAGGGGGGGAAGCGGGCTACACCTTC; size: NA; V: TRBV6-5; J: TRBJ1-2; D: NA
CDR3: CASSVVTAYEQFF; DNA: TGTGCCAGCAGCGTAGTTACAGCCTATGAGCAGTTCTTC; size: NA; V: TRBV9; J: TRBJ2-1; D: NA
CDR3: CARRGVWNQPQHF; DNA: TGTGCCAGACGGGGGGTGTGGAATCAGCCCCAGCATTTT; size: NA; V: TRBV6-4; J: TRBJ1-5; D: NA